This entry describes one T cell receptor (beta chain). The sample is drawn from a study of blood T cell repertoires in COVID-19. At the level of the study: The origin of the acute and convalescent COVID-19 samples was the United States, Italy and Spain. Sources were T cells, B-cell-depleted T cells, or PBMCs; the material itself was cDNA or gDNA.

Germline CDR1 is MGHRA and CDR2 is YSYEKL. V was trimmed by 4 bases and J by 5 bases, leaving 17 bases between them. This CDR3 contains 15 residues. Original data processing: By means of reference gene primer amplification, nucleated cell counts were estimated. Method: immunoSEQ multiplex PCR; TCRdb's copy keeps in-frame clones and lacks some. V and J calls and clone size are as listed in that table; D and trimming were resolved from the DNA. Here the sample spans around 130,000 clones, more than 70% being singletons. This TCR came from a human donor in a cohort sampled during active COVID-19. Sample: peripheral blood. This rearrangement joins TRBV4-1 to TRBJ2-5; TRBD2 might be the D (6 bases). The CDR3 coding sequence is TGCGCCAGCAGCCTAGAGGGACTCAGCGGGGAGACCCAGTACTTC. Its translation is CASSLEGLSGETQYF.